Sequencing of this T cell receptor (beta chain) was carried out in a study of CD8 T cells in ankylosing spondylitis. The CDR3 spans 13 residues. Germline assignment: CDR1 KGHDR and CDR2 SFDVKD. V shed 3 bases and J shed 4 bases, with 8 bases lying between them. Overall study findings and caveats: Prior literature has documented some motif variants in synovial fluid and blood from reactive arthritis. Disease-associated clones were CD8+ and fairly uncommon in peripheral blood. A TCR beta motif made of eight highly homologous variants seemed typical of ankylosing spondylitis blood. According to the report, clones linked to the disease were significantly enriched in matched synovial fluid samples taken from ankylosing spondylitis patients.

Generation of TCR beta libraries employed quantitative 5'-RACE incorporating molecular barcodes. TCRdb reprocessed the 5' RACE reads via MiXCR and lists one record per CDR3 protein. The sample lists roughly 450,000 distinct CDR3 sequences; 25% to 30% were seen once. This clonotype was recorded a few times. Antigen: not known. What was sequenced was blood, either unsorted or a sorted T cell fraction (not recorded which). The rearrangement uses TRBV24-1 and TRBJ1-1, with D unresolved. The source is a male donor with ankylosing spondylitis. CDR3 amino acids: CATSDGASTEAFF. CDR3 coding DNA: TGTGCCACCAGTGATGGTGCCAGCACTGAAGCTTTCTTT.